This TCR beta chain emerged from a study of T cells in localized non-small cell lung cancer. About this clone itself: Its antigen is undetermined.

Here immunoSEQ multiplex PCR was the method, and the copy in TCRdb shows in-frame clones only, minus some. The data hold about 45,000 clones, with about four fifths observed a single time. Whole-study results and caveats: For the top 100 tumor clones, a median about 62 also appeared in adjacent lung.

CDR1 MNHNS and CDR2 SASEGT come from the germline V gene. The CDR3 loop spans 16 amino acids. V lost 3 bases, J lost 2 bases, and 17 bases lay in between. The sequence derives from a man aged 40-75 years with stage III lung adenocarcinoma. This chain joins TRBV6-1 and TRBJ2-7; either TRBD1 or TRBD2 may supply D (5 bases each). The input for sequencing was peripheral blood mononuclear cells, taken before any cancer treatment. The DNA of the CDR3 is TGTGCCAGCAGTGATCATCCCGGGACCGCAACCTACGAGCAGTACTTC. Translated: CASSDHPGTATYEQYF.